Listed below are T cell receptor beta chains from one sample, sequenced in a study of tumor-infiltrating lymphocytes in oesophageal squamous cell carcinoma. TCRdb itself ran the PCR reads through MiXCR, one entry per CDR3 protein. The sample lists 15,000 to 20,000 distinct CDR3 sequences; around two fifths were seen once. The specimen sequenced was normal esophageal tissue next to the tumor. Every receptor here comes from a female donor with esophageal squamous cell carcinoma. CDR3s include the opening cysteine and the closing phenylalanine or tryptophan. D genes are given only for firm matches. The size entry is marked missing in some rows and otherwise reads once, few, many or a size class.

NA	TRBV19	NA	TRBJ2-3	TGTGCCACCAGACCTGGGGACGCGTCCTACGAGCAGTATTTT	CATRPGDASYEQYF
NA	TRBV20-1	NA	TRBJ1-1	TGCAGTGCTAGGGTTCACCATTACACTGAAGCTTTCTTT	CSARVHHYTEAFF
NA	TRBV7-9	medium-sized	TRBJ2-1	TGTGCCAGCAGCTTAGGTCGAAACAATGAGCAGTTCTTC	CASSLGRNNEQFF
NA	TRBV6-2/TRBV6-3	NA	TRBJ2-1	TGTGCCAGCAGTTACTCCCGAACAGGGTCAAAAGAGCAGTTCTTC	CASSYSRTGSKEQFF
NA	TRBV7-2	few	TRBJ2-7	TGTGCCAGCAGTCAGGGTTTTTTGAACGAGCAGTACTTC	CASSQGFLNEQYF
TRBD1	TRBV7-6	NA	TRBJ2-7	TGTGCCAGCAGCAGGGACAGGGGATACGAGCAGTACTTC	CASSRDRGYEQYF
NA	TRBV27	many	TRBJ2-7	TGTGCCGTACAAAGCTCCTACGAGCAGTACTTC	CAVQSSYEQYF
NA	TRBV4-1	NA	TRBJ1-2	TGCGCCAGCAGCCAAGATACGGGTAACTATGGCTACACCTTC	CASSQDTGNYGYTF
TRBD2	TRBV11-2	many	TRBJ2-1	TGTGCCAGCAGCCCCGGACTAGACCGTGAGCAGTTCTTC	CASSPGLDREQFF
TRBD2	TRBV11-2	NA	TRBJ2-1	TGTGCCAGCAGCTTAACGTTAGGGGCTAGCGGCTCCTACAATGAGCAGTTCTTC	CASSLTLGASGSYNEQFF
NA	TRBV10-1	many	TRBJ2-3	TGCGCCAGCAGTGACGGGGGAGAAACAGATACGCAGTATTTT	CASSDGGETDTQYF
TRBD2	TRBV7-6	few	TRBJ2-1	TGTGCCAGCAGCTTAGCTAGCGGGATGTACAATGAGCAGTTCTTC	CASSLASGMYNEQFF
NA	TRBV7-2	few	TRBJ2-7	TGTGCCAGCAGCTTCCGGCGGGGACCCTACGAGCAGTACTTC	CASSFRRGPYEQYF
TRBD2	TRBV7-3	NA	TRBJ2-5	TGTGCCAGCAGCGTCGGCGCGGGGGGGTTAGAGACCCAGTACTTC	CASSVGAGGLETQYF
NA	TRBV12-3/TRBV12-4	many	TRBJ1-4	TGTGCCAGCACACCCTCTGCGGGGGCTGAAAAACTGTTTTTT	CASTPSAGAEKLFF
TRBD2	TRBV6-1	NA	TRBJ2-1	TGTGCCAGCAGAGACCTAGCGGGACTAACCTACAATGAGCAGTTCTTC	CASRDLAGLTYNEQFF
NA	TRBV25-1	NA	TRBJ1-2	TGTGCCAGCAGTTGGAACTATGGCTACACCTTC	CASSWNYGYTF
NA	TRBV4-1	many	TRBJ1-2	TGCGCCAGCAGCCAAGATCCGGGGCGCTATGGCTACACCTTC	CASSQDPGRYGYTF
NA	TRBV28	NA	TRBJ2-3	TGTGCCAGCAGCACACAGGGTCCCTCCTACGAGCAGTATTTT	CASSTQGPSYEQYF
TRBD1	TRBV18	many	TRBJ1-1	TGTGCCAGCTCACCGGAGGGACAGGGGTCGTCGGCTTTCTTT	CASSPEGQGSSAFF
NA	TRBV11-2	many	TRBJ2-2	TGTGCCAGCAGCTTAAATTTGAACACCGGGGAGCTGTTTTTT	CASSLNLNTGELFF
TRBD2	TRBV5-1	NA	TRBJ2-7	TGCGCCAGCAGAATACTAGCGGGGGGGCTCTATGAGCAGTACTTC	CASRILAGGLYEQYF
NA	TRBV7-9	many	TRBJ2-5	TGTGCCAGCAGCGCCCAAACGAATGCGGAGACCCAGTACTTC	CASSAQTNAETQYF
TRBD1	TRBV7-8	NA	TRBJ1-6	TGTGCCAGCAGCTCCCTGACAGGGAATAATTCACCCCTCCACTTT	CASSSLTGNNSPLHF
NA	TRBV24-1	many	TRBJ1-6	TGTGCCACCAGTGACGAGGGGGAAAATTCACCCCTCCACTTT	CATSDEGENSPLHF
NA	TRBV7-8	NA	TRBJ2-4	TGTGCCAGCAGCTTGGACGCAGGCCCGGCGAACATTCAGTACTTC	CASSLDAGPANIQYF
TRBD1	TRBV7-2	NA	TRBJ2-1	TGTGCCAGCAGCAAGGACAGGGTGGCCTACAATGAGCAGTTCTTC	CASSKDRVAYNEQFF
NA	TRBV2	many	TRBJ2-1	TGTGCCAGCAACCGGGACACCTACAATGAGCAGTTCTTC	CASNRDTYNEQFF
NA	TRBV2	many	TRBJ2-2	TGTGCCAGCATAGGCACCGCGAACACCGGGGAGCTGTTTTTT	CASIGTANTGELFF
NA	TRBV19	NA	TRBJ1-5	TGTGCCAGTAGTATCAGCGTACGCAATCAGCCCCAGCATTTT	CASSISVRNQPQHF
NA	TRBV19	many	TRBJ1-5	TGTGCCAGTAAACCGGGACGCCAAAGCAATCAGCCCCAGCATTTT	CASKPGRQSNQPQHF
TRBD2	TRBV7-9	NA	TRBJ2-7	TGTGCCAGCAGCGAAGTTAGCGGGAGGGCCGTCGAGCAGTACTTC	CASSEVSGRAVEQYF
NA	TRBV6-1	many	TRBJ1-3	TGTGGAGTCGGCAGACTTGGATATTTT	CGVGRLGYF
TRBD2	TRBV7-2	few	TRBJ2-7	TGTGCCAGCAGCCGCGGGGGGAGGTCCTACGAGCAGTACTTC	CASSRGGRSYEQYF
NA	TRBV7-9	large	TRBJ2-3	TGTGCCAGCAGCCAGGGTCCCTTCACAGATACGCAGTATTTT	CASSQGPFTDTQYF